A single sample gave rise to the 19 T cell receptor beta chains below, sequenced in a study of response to subunit inactivated influenza vaccine. TCRdb re-derived calls from the RT-PCR reads in MiXCR, one entry per CDR3 protein. The sample contains roughly 760,000 distinct CDR3 sequences, roughly 20% of which appear only once. The sequenced sample was PBMCs from blood, obtained about 5 days after vaccination. These receptors all come from a man aged 45 to 65 who received an inactivated influenza vaccine.

The chain links TRBV5-1 to TRBJ2-5; no definite D call. Trimming removed 1 base from V and 5 bases from J, with 15 bases in between. Looked up from germline, CDR1 is SGHRS and CDR2 is YFSETQ. This CDR3 spans 15 amino acids. The chain's CDR3 is CASSLIPREEETQYF. The CDR3 nucleotides are TGCGCCAGCAGCTTGATCCCCAGAGAGGAGGAGACCCAGTACTTC.

The sample holds a few counts of this clonotype. This chain connects TRBV4-3 to TRBJ2-1, with 7 positions matching TRBD2. This CDR3 contains 17 residues. Trimming at V came to 1 base and at J to 4 bases, leaving 10 bases not matched to a gene. Germline CDR1 is LGHNA and CDR2 is YSLEER. DNA for the CDR3: TGCGCCAGCAGCCAAGTCTGGGGCAGGGAGGGGTACAATGAGCAGTTCTTC. The encoded protein is CASSQVWGREGYNEQFF.

This clonotype has at least ten counts. The chain is built from TRBV6-5 and TRBJ2-3; tentative D call: TRBD1 (6 bases). This CDR3 is 14 amino acids long. The V gene lost 2 bases and the J gene lost 0 bases, with 6 bases spanning the gap. The germline gives CDR1 MNHEY, CDR2 SVGAGI. CDR3 protein: CASSYGQSTDTQYF. The DNA for the CDR3 is TGTGCCAGCAGTTACGGACAGAGCACAGATACGCAGTATTTT.

The sample holds a few counts of this clonotype. The chain recombines TRBV6-2 or TRBV6-3 with TRBJ2-2; D gene uncertain. Germline loops: CDR1 MNHEY, CDR2 SVGEGT. The CDR3 spans 13 residues. V gave up 0 bases and J gave up 7 bases, with 6 bases separating them. The CDR3 here is CASSYSSHGELFF. The CDR3 DNA is TGTGCCAGCAGTTACTCGAGTCACGGGGAGCTGTTTTTT.

V is TRBV20-1 and J is TRBJ1-6; D is unclear. CDR3 size: 14 residues. CDR1 is DFQATT, CDR2 SNEGSKA, per germline (reference sequence). The V and J ends lost 5 bases and 6 bases respectively, with 14 bases between them. CDR3 DNA sequence: TGCAGTGCTTCTGGCAGGCACGCTAATTCACCCCTCCACTTT. It codes for CSASGRHANSPLHF.

This clonotype showed up just a few times. V and J are TRBV5-5 and TRBJ2-5, with TRBD2 identical over 11 bases. The CDR3 loop spans 18 amino acids. The V segment lost 2 bases and the J segment 0 bases; nucleotides outside the gene matches: 9. Germline lookup yields CDR1 SGHKS and CDR2 YYEKEE (reference sequence). CDR3 residues: CASSLLKTSGAHQETQYF. CDR3 in DNA: TGTGCCAGCAGCTTACTAAAGACTAGCGGGGCCCACCAAGAGACCCAGTACTTC.

The gene calls are TRBV7-6 and TRBJ1-1; no firm D call. V dropped 1 base and J dropped 4 bases, with 7 bases sitting between them. This CDR3 contains 13 residues. Germline-derived CDR1 and CDR2 are SGHVS and FNYEAQ. The CDR3 here is CASSLGIGTEAFF. Here the CDR3 DNA reads TGTGCCAGCAGCTTAGGGATAGGCACTGAAGCTTTCTTT.

This chain joins TRBV6-1 and TRBJ1-1; 7 bases are a match to TRBD1. Germline values: CDR1 MNHNS, CDR2 SASEGT. CDR3 length: 15 residues. Germline trimming cut 5 bases from V and 4 bases from J; bases unmatched to any gene: 10. CDR3 nucleotide sequence: TGTGCCAGCAGTCAGGGTGTGGCAGGGGGCACTGAAGCTTTCTTT. Its translation: CASSQGVAGGTEAFF.

This clonotype was seen more than once but under ten times. The rearrangement links TRBV6-5 to TRBJ2-7, with no clear D. Between the trimmed V and J ends, which lost 0 bases and 0 bases, there was a span of 12 bases. CDR1 and CDR2 (germline): MNHEY, SVGAGI. CDR3 length: 16 amino acids. The CDR3: CASSYSRPRSSYEQYF. In DNA, the CDR3 is TGTGCCAGCAGTTACTCCCGACCCAGGAGCTCCTACGAGCAGTACTTC.

The J gene is TRBJ2-7, the V gene TRBV14; 7 bases line up with TRBD1. From germline, CDR1 is SGHDN and CDR2 FVKESK. Trimming cost V 4 bases and J 4 bases; bases outside gene matches: 4. There are 13 residues in the CDR3. The CDR3, as DNA: TGTGCCAGCAGCCGATTGGGACAGTACGAGCAGTACTTC. Amino acid sequence: CASSRLGQYEQYF.

This clonotype was seen only a few times. This chain connects TRBV6-5 to TRBJ1-1, with D possibly being TRBD1 (6 bases). CDR3 size: 15 residues. The germline V gene has CDR1 MNHEY and CDR2 SVGAGI. V was shortened by 2 bases and J by 8 bases, with 18 bases between the two germline ends. The CDR3 region is CASSYGATGMGEAFF. The CDR3 DNA is TGTGCCAGCAGTTACGGGGCAACAGGGATGGGGGAAGCTTTCTTT.

The CDR3 is CSSGHANTEAFF. The CDR3 bases are TGCAGCTCGGGACACGCGAACACTGAAGCTTTCTTT. V gene TRBV29-1 combines with J gene TRBJ1-1; TRBD1 might be the D (6 bases). This CDR3 comprises 12 residues. Germline CDR1 reads SQVTM; CDR2 reads ANQGSEA. V was trimmed by 8 bases and J by 1 base, leaving 11 bases between them.

This clonotype was observed a handful of times. The chain couples TRBV7-2 to TRBJ2-7; D possibly uses TRBD1 or TRBD2 (5 bases each). V gave up 7 bases and J gave up 4 bases, with 17 bases separating them. The CDR3 is 14 residues long. Looked up from germline, CDR1 is SGHTA and CDR2 is FQGNSA. CDR3 region: CASNLAVGTYEQYF. Written as DNA, the CDR3 is TGTGCCAGCAACCTCGCCGTCGGGACGTACGAGCAGTACTTC. Full variable domain (remainder filled in from reference TRBV7-2 and TRBJ2-7): GAGVSQSPSNKVTEKGKDVELRCDPISGHTALYWYRQSLGQGLEFLIYFQGNSAPDKSGLPSDRFSAERTGGSVSTLTIQRTQQEDSAVYLCASNLAVGTYEQYFGPGTRLTVT.

The genes are TRBV3-1 and TRBJ2-5; perhaps TRBD2 as D (6 bases). Germline V gene lookup returns CDR1 LGHDT and CDR2 YNNKEL (reference sequence). CDR3 length: 13 amino acids. V was shortened by 4 bases and J by 5 bases, with 11 bases between the two germline ends. The CDR3 DNA reads TGTGCCAGCAGCCGACTAGAGGGGGAGACCCAGTACTTC. Protein: CASSRLEGETQYF.

The chain recombines TRBV4-1 with TRBJ2-2, with a weak D call TRBD1 (5 bases). CDR1 MGHRA and CDR2 YSYEKL come from the germline V gene. There are 15 residues in the CDR3. The V and J ends lost 2 bases and 1 base respectively, with 8 bases between them. The CDR3 region has the DNA TGCGCCAGCAGCCAAAAGGGGCTGAACACCGGGGAGCTGTTTTTT. Translated: CASSQKGLNTGELFF.

This clonotype was recorded a few times. The V and J genes are TRBV6-2 or TRBV6-3 and TRBJ2-7, with 7 positions matching TRBD1. This CDR3 spans 14 amino acids. The germline gives CDR1 MNHEY, CDR2 SVGEGT. Germline trimming cut 2 bases from V and 4 bases from J; bases unmatched to any gene: 5. For the CDR3, the DNA is TGTGCCAGCAGTTACCTTCAGGGGGTGTACGAGCAGTACTTC. This translates into CASSYLQGVYEQYF.

In its sample, this clonotype was seen a few times. This chain connects TRBV11-2 to TRBJ2-3; D is unresolved. The germline V and J ends were trimmed by 1 base and 1 base, with 9 bases remaining between them. Germline V gene data show CDR1 as SGHAT and CDR2 as FQNNGV. This CDR3 is built from 15 residues. DNA of the CDR3: TGTGCCAGCAGCTTAGTCATGGTGGGCACAGATACGCAGTATTTT. Its protein is CASSLVMVGTDTQYF.

This chain links TRBV20-1 with TRBJ1-5; maybe TRBD1 (5 bases). The CDR3 is made up of 14 amino acids. Germline CDR1 reads DFQATT; CDR2 reads SNEGSKA (reference sequence). Trimming left V 5 bases short and J 9 bases short, with 20 bases between. CDR3 DNA: TGCAGTGCTCTGAAGGACGACCTGGGGGGGCCCCAGCATTTT. Protein: CSALKDDLGGPQHF.

This rearrangement joins TRBV12-3 or TRBV12-4 to TRBJ2-6; D is unclear. V lost 2 bases and J lost 0, with 5 bases in between. CDR3 size: 15 residues. The CDR3 region is CASSLFVSGANVLTF. The CDR3 DNA follows: TGTGCCAGCAGTTTATTTGTCTCTGGGGCCAACGTCCTGACTTTC.